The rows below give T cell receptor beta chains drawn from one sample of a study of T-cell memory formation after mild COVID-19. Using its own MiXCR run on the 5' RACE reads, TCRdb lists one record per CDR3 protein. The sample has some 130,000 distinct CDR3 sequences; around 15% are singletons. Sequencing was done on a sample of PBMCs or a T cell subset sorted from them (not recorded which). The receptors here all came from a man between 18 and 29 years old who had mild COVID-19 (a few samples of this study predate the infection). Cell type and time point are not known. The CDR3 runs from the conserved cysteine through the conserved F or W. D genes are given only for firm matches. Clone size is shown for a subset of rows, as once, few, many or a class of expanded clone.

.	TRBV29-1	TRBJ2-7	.	TGCAGCGTCGGGGAAGCCTACGAGCAGTACTTC	CSVGEAYEQYF
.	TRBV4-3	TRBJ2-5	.	TGCGCCAGCAGCCAAGGGCGGCCCGGATCAGCTCAAGAGACCCAGTACTTC	CASSQGRPGSAQETQYF
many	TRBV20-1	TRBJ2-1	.	TGCAGTGCTAGGGACCGTTTTAGGGTAGGACAGTACAATGAGCAGTTCTTC	CSARDRFRVGQYNEQFF
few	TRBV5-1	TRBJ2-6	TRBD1	TGCGCCAGCAGCGCAGGACAGGGGGCGTTTGGGGCCAACGTCCTGACTTTC	CASSAGQGAFGANVLTF
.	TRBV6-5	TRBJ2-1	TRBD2	TGTGCCAGCAGTTACTCCGTAGCGGGGGGTGCCTACAATGAGCAGTTCTTC	CASSYSVAGGAYNEQFF
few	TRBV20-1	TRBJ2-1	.	TGCAGTGCTTCAAGCGGGCTGGGCAATGAGCAGTTCTTC	CSASSGLGNEQFF
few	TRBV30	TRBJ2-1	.	TGTGCCGGAACCACAGGTTCCTCCTACAATGAGCAGTTCTTC	CAGTTGSSYNEQFF
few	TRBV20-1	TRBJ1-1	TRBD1	TGCAGTGCTAGCCAGGGACAGCCGACTGAAGCTTTCTTT	CSASQGQPTEAFF
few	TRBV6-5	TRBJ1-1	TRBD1	TGTGCCAGCACTTACTCCGTAACCGGGACAGGGCTTTACACTGAAGCTTTCTTT	CASTYSVTGTGLYTEAFF
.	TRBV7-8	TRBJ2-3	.	TGCGCCACCCTACCCCGTAGCCGTAGCACAGATACGCAGTATTTT	CATLPRSRSTDTQYF
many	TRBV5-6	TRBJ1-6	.	TGTGCCAGCAGCTTGGGTCTTGGGGGTTCACCCCTCCACTTT	CASSLGLGGSPLHF
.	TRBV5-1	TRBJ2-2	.	TGCGCCAGCCAACGATCGGGCACAGGGAGCACCGGGGAGCTGTTTTTT	CASQRSGTGSTGELFF
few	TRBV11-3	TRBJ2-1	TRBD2	TGTGCCAGCAGCCGGGGGGGCGATGAGCAGTTCTTC	CASSRGGDEQFF
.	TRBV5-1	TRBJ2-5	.	TGCGCCAGCAGCTTGGTTTCTAGCCGAGAGACCCAGTACTTC	CASSLVSSRETQYF
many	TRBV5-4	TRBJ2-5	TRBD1	TGTGCCAGCAGCTACGACAGGGACCAAGAGACCCAGTACTTC	CASSYDRDQETQYF
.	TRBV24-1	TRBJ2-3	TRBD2	TGTGCCACCAGTGACGGACTAGGATATACGCAGTATTTT	CATSDGLGYTQYF
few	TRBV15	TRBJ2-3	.	TGTGCCACCAGAGGGGCAGGAAGAGATACGCAGTATTTT	CATRGAGRDTQYF
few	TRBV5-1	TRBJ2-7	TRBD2	TGCGCCAGCAATACGGGGAAAGCGGGGGGGCCTTACGAGCAGTACTTC	CASNTGKAGGPYEQYF
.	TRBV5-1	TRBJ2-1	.	TGCGCCAGCAGCCCCTTGGCGGTTTACTCCTACAATGAGCAGTTCTTC	CASSPLAVYSYNEQFF
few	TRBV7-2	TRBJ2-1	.	TGTGCCAGCAGCCCCGAGTCAGGGTCGGTCAATGAGCAGTTCTTC	CASSPESGSVNEQFF
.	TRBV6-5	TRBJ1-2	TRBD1	TGTGCCAGCAGTTACGGACAGGGCCGTGTGACCTTC	CASSYGQGRVTF
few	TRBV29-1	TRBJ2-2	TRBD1	TGCAGCGTTGGGAGGAGGATAGGGCCGGGACAGGTTAACACCGGGGAGCTGTTTTTT	CSVGRRIGPGQVNTGELFF
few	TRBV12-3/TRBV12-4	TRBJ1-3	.	TGTGCCAGCAGCCCACGAAACACCATATATTTT	CASSPRNTIYF
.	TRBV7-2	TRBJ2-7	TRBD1	TGTGCCAGCAGCTTGGACAGGGGCCCCGAGCAGTACTTC	CASSLDRGPEQYF
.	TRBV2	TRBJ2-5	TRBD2	TGTGCCAGCAACGGGGGGTACCAAGAGACCCAGTACTTC	CASNGGYQETQYF
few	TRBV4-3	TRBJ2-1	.	TGCGCCAGCAGCCAAGACTGGGGAAGTCGTAATGAGCAGTTCTTC	CASSQDWGSRNEQFF
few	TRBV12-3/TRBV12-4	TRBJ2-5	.	TGTGCCAGCACCTCGATGGGGGGTGAGACCCAGTACTTC	CASTSMGGETQYF
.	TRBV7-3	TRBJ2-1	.	TGTGCCAGCAGCTTAGGCAGGTGGGGCAATGAGCAGTTCTTC	CASSLGRWGNEQFF
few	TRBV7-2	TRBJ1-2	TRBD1	TGTGCCAGCAGCTCACCAGGGGGTGGGGGCTATGGCTACACCTTC	CASSSPGGGGYGYTF
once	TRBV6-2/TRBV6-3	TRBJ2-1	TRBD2	TGTGCCAGCAGTTACCTCGGGGGGGAGAACAATGAGCAGTTCTTC	CASSYLGGENNEQFF
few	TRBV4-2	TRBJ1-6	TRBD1	TGTGCCAGCAGCCAGCCCGGGACAGGCGCGGGGGAATCACCCCTCCACTTT	CASSQPGTGAGESPLHF
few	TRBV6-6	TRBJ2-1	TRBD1	TGTGCCAGCAGTCCCTGGACAGGGAGCTCCTACAATGAGCAGTTCTTC	CASSPWTGSSYNEQFF
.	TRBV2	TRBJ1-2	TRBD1	TGTGCCAGCAGTGAATTGGTGCAGGGGGCTAATGGCTACACCTTC	CASSELVQGANGYTF
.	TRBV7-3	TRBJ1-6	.	TGTGCCAGCAGCTCCTCGGGGGGTAATTCACCCCTCCACTTT	CASSSSGGNSPLHF
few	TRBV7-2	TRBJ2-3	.	TGTGCCAGCAGCATGCGGACAGGCACAGATACGCAGTATTTT	CASSMRTGTDTQYF
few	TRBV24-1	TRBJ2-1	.	TGTGCCACCAGTGAGCCGGGACAATTGAGCTCCTACAATGAGCAGTTCTTC	CATSEPGQLSSYNEQFF
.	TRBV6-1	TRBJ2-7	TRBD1	TGTGCCAGCAGACCGGGGGACAGGGGAGGTTACGAGCAGTACTTC	CASRPGDRGGYEQYF
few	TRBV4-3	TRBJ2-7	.	TGCGCCAGCAGCCAAGAGTACTTATCCTACGAGCAGTACTTC	CASSQEYLSYEQYF
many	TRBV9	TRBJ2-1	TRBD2	TGTGCCAGCAGCGTAGTGCCTAGCGGGGGAACTGAGCAGTTCTTC	CASSVVPSGGTEQFF
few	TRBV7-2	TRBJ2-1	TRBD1	TGTGCCAGCAGCCCGGACAGGGGGACCTACAATGAGCAGTTCTTC	CASSPDRGTYNEQFF
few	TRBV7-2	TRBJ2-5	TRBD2	TGTGCCAGCAGCTTTCAGCGGGGAGGAGAGACCCAGTACTTC	CASSFQRGGETQYF